The 30 T cell receptor beta chains reported below all come from one sample, sequenced in a study of T cell responses to AZD1222 COVID-19 vaccine. Assay used: immunoSEQ multiplex PCR; TCRdb lists only in-frame clones, some missing. The table lists just over 60,000 clones, 76% of them singletons. Sequences were derived from peripheral blood, sampled on day 0 of AZD1222 vaccination. The receptors were gathered from an adult in good health.

The DNA for the CDR3 is TGTGCCAGCAGTAAGGTGGGCTCCTACAATGAGCAGTTCTTC. This codes for CASSKVGSYNEQFF. J is TRBJ2-1 and V is TRBV6-5; unclear D gene. Germline V gene sequence: CDR1 MNHEY, CDR2 SVGAGI. This CDR3 has 14 residues. Trimming removed 5 bases at V and 0 bases at J, with 8 bases between.

The chain employs TRBV15 and TRBJ2-5; weak D call: TRBD2 (5 bases). This CDR3 region has 16 residues. The germline CDR1 and CDR2 sequences are LNHNV and YYDKDF (reference sequence). V dropped 2 bases and J dropped 1 base, with 14 bases sitting between them. DNA for the CDR3: TGTGCCACCAGCAGACCCCCGGGGAGCCTCCAAGAGACCCAGTACTTC. Translated: CATSRPPGSLQETQYF.

The rearrangement links TRBV5-1 to TRBJ2-2, with no clear D. Germline V gene lookup returns CDR1 SGHRS and CDR2 YFSETQ. Trimming pared 1 base from V and 0 bases from J, leaving 1 base between. The CDR3 has 13 amino acids. CDR3 bases: TGCGCCAGCAGCTTGACGAACACCGGGGAGCTGTTTTTT. Translating gives CASSLTNTGELFF.

This clone was found a few times. The genes are TRBV2 and TRBJ2-7, with 10 bases lining up with TRBD2. Germline V gene lookup returns CDR1 SNHLY and CDR2 FYNNEI. The V gene end was trimmed by 5 bases and the J gene end by 3 bases; junction bases not matched to a gene: 10. The CDR3 totals 16 residues. The CDR3 region has the DNA TGTGCCAGCAGTCGAGACCCTAGCGGGAGAGGCTACGAGCAGTACTTC. Its protein is CASSRDPSGRGYEQYF. The full variable domain, its missing parts supplied by reference TRBV2 and TRBJ2-7, is EPEVTQTPSHQVTQMGQEVILRCVPISNHLYFYWYRQILGQKVEFLVSFYNNEISEKSEIFDDQFSVERPDGSNFTLKIRSTKLEDSAMYFCASSRDPSGRGYEQYFGPGTRLTVT.

CDR3 protein: CASSRLTGTPDNEQFF. The CDR3 DNA sequence: TGCGCCAGCAGCCGCCTAACAGGGACCCCCGACAATGAGCAGTTCTTC. The chain employs TRBV4-3 and TRBJ2-1; the D gene is possibly TRBD1 (6 bases). V was clipped by 4 bases and J by 5 bases, with 18 bases between them. The CDR3 consists of 16 residues. Germline CDR1 LGHNA, CDR2 YSLEER.

Judged by abundance, this clone is medium-sized. V and J are TRBV6-2 or TRBV6-3 and TRBJ1-4; D is perhaps TRBD1 (5 bases). Trimming shortened V by 5 bases and J by 7 bases, and 11 bases separated the two germline ends. Germline V gene lookup returns CDR1 MNHEY and CDR2 SVGEGT. The CDR3 covers 13 residues. The CDR3 spells CASSIDSAEKLFF. The CDR3 nucleotides are TGTGCCAGCAGTATCGACAGCGCTGAAAAACTGTTTTTT.

This clone was picked up a small number of times. The chain carries TRBV6-2 or TRBV6-3 and TRBJ1-2; D call uncertain. Germline V lookup: CDR1 MNHEY, CDR2 SVGEGT. This CDR3 region has 15 residues. V was cut by 5 bases and J by 1 base, with 14 bases left in between. The CDR3 spells CASSTGTDHNYGYTF. CDR3 DNA sequence: TGTGCCAGCAGTACCGGCACAGACCATAACTATGGCTACACCTTC.

This chain connects TRBV5-8 to TRBJ1-1; the D is unclear. The germline V gene has CDR1 SGHTS and CDR2 YDEGEE. Trimming stripped 0 bases from V and 4 bases from J, with 13 bases between. This CDR3 is 15 amino acids long. The CDR3: CASSLDVGGGTEAFF. CDR3 in DNA: TGTGCCAGCAGCTTGGACGTGGGAGGAGGCACTGAAGCTTTCTTT.

This clone was counted only a few times. The chain combines TRBV7-9 with TRBJ2-7; D gene ambiguous. CDR1 is SEHNR, CDR2 FQNEAQ, per germline (reference sequence). This CDR3 has 11 amino acids. With 3 bases removed from V and 6 bases from J, the gap between germline ends came to 6 bases. CDR3 region: CASSFTREQYF. For the CDR3, the DNA is TGTGCCAGCAGCTTCACACGCGAGCAGTACTTC.

V is TRBV7-2 and J is TRBJ1-3, with TRBD1 identical over 7 bases. The length of the CDR3 is 14 residues. The V gene end was trimmed by 6 bases and the J gene end by 0 bases; junction bases not matched to a gene: 2. Germline V gene lookup returns CDR1 SGHTA and CDR2 FQGNSA. CDR3 residues: CASRTGPSGNTIYF. In nucleotides, the CDR3 is TGTGCCAGCAGGACAGGGCCCTCTGGAAACACCATATATTTT.

The chain employs TRBV30 and TRBJ1-1; 7 positions agree with TRBD1. The CDR3 is 13 residues long. The junction had 7 bases not matched to a gene; V was cut back by 4 bases and J by 5 bases. Germline V gives CDR1 GTSNPN, CDR2 SVGIG (reference sequence). In DNA, the CDR3 is TGTGCCTGGAATTTACAGGGGTGGACTGAAGCTTTCTTT. Its translation is CAWNLQGWTEAFF.

Details on this clone: Additional DNA sequences in this sample encode the identical CDR3. The chain links TRBV18 to TRBJ2-1; D unresolved. The CDR3 is 13 residues long. CDR1 is KGHSH and CDR2 is LQKENI in the germline V gene. Between the trimmed V and J ends, which lost 0 bases and 4 bases, there was a span of 4 bases. The CDR3, as DNA: TGTGCCAGCTCACCACCAGGATACAATGAGCAGTTCTTC. The encoded protein is CASSPPGYNEQFF.

Only one count was recorded for this clone. This rearrangement joins TRBV11-2 to TRBJ2-7; 8 positions match TRBD1. The germline CDR1 and CDR2 sequences are SGHAT and FQNNGV. The CDR3 runs 15 residues. The V segment lost 2 bases and the J segment 7 bases; nucleotides outside the gene matches: 10. CDR3 sequence reads: CASSLTTGQAGEQYF. In DNA, the CDR3 is TGTGCCAGCAGCTTAACTACGGGACAGGCGGGAGAGCAGTACTTC.

The chain links TRBV30 to TRBJ2-3, with TRBD2 identical over 13 bases. V was pared by 4 bases and J by 5 bases, with 15 bases of the junction left unmatched. Germline V CDR1 and CDR2: GTSNPN, SVGIG (reference sequence). The CDR3 loop spans 18 amino acids. DNA for the CDR3: TGTGCCTGGAAGCCGCCCGCACTAGCGGGGGGGCATAGAGATACGCAGTATTTT. Encoded protein: CAWKPPALAGGHRDTQYF. Full variable domain (rest looked up from reference TRBV30 and TRBJ2-3): SQTIHQWPATLVQPVGSPLSLECTVEGTSNPNLYWYRQAAGRGLQLLFYSVGIGQISSEVPQNLSASRPQDRQFILSSKKLLLSDSGFYLCAWKPPALAGGHRDTQYFGPGTRLTVL.

The chain has TRBV14 and TRBJ1-1; D may be TRBD1 (5 bases). The germline V and J ends were trimmed by 7 bases and 0 bases, with 15 bases remaining between them. The CDR3 is made up of 15 amino acids. Per the germline V gene, CDR1 is SGHDN and CDR2 is FVKESK. The CDR3: CASKGPRGMNTEAFF. The DNA for the CDR3 is TGTGCCAGCAAGGGGCCAAGAGGCATGAACACTGAAGCTTTCTTT.

This rearrangement joins TRBV3-1 (or the pseudogene TRBV3-2) to TRBJ1-6, with D unclear. Trimming pared 1 base from V and 7 bases from J, leaving 14 bases between. The CDR3 has 16 amino acids. Per the germline V gene, CDR1 is LGHDT and CDR2 is YNNKEL (reference sequence). The CDR3: CASSQARAVGNSPLHF. The CDR3 DNA follows: TGTGCCAGCAGCCAAGCGAGGGCCGTCGGGAATTCACCCCTCCACTTT.

The CDR3, as DNA: TGTGCCAGCAGCCAGGGGCGAGCCAGTGTCTCAGATACGCAGTATTTT. Its translation: CASSQGRASVSDTQYF. The chain recombines TRBV14 with TRBJ2-3; D possibly corresponds to TRBD1 (5 bases). V was clipped by 3 bases and J by 4 bases, with 17 bases between them. This CDR3 has 16 residues. Germline V gene sequence: CDR1 SGHDN, CDR2 FVKESK.

The rearrangement links TRBV9 to TRBJ2-3, with D possibly called TRBD1 or TRBD2 (5 bases each). The V end was cut by 0 bases, the J end by 2 bases, with 10 bases between. The CDR3 is made up of 15 amino acids. The germline CDR1 and CDR2 sequences are SGDLS and YYNGEE. DNA of the CDR3: TGTGCCAGCAGCGTAGAGGGGACCCTCACAGATACGCAGTATTTT. As protein: CASSVEGTLTDTQYF.

This clone was seen more than once but under ten times. This rearrangement joins TRBV19 to TRBJ1-2, with 7 nucleotides matching TRBD1. Germline loops: CDR1 LNHDA, CDR2 SQIVND (reference sequence). V was pared by 4 bases and J by 4 bases, with 12 bases of the junction left unmatched. This CDR3 comprises 16 residues. In nucleotides, the CDR3 is TGTGCCAGTAGTACTATGGACGGGACAGCGATCTATGGCTACACCTTC. It encodes CASSTMDGTAIYGYTF.

The CDR3 region has the DNA TGTGCCAGCAGCCCCACAGTTTATTCACCCCTCCACTTT. It is translated as CASSPTVYSPLHF. The chain employs TRBV7-8 and TRBJ1-6, with no clear D. The CDR3 runs to 13 residues. Germline V lookup: CDR1 SGHVS, CDR2 FQNEAQ. Trimming stripped 5 bases from V and 8 bases from J, with 10 bases between.

The DNA of the CDR3 is TGTGCCAGCAGCCCTCCCGGGGGGTCCACCTACGAGCAGTACTTC. It specifies CASSPPGGSTYEQYF. The chain joins TRBV7-2 to TRBJ2-7, with 7 bases fitting TRBD2. V shed 5 bases and J 2 bases; nucleotides not matched to a gene: 9. The CDR3 runs 15 residues. Germline loops: CDR1 SGHTA, CDR2 FQGNSA.

The chain carries TRBV6-5 and TRBJ1-1, with D perhaps TRBD1 (6 bases). Trimming left V 11 bases short and J 3 bases short, with 19 bases between. Germline loops: CDR1 MNHEY, CDR2 SVGAGI. The CDR3 is 14 residues long. CDR3 in amino acids: CASPGHRPDTEAFF. The CDR3 DNA reads as TGTGCCTCCCCGGGACACCGACCCGACACTGAAGCTTTCTTT.

This chain connects TRBV3-1 (or the pseudogene TRBV3-2) to TRBJ2-1; no clear D. CDR3 size: 15 residues. Germline V lookup: CDR1 LGHDT, CDR2 YNNKEL (reference sequence). V was shortened by 5 bases and J by 7 bases, with 18 bases between the two germline ends. The CDR3 bases are TGTGCCAGCAGCTCACTACCTGGAATGAATAATGAGCAGTTCTTC. It translates to CASSSLPGMNNEQFF.

V and J are TRBV28 and TRBJ2-1; 8 nucleotides match TRBD1. After removal of 3 bases from V and 6 bases from J, the junction contained 13 bases not matched to a gene. The CDR3 loop spans 17 amino acids. Germline values: CDR1 MDHEN, CDR2 SYDVKM. The CDR3 loop is CASSFTGGDLLGNEQFF. For the CDR3, the DNA is TGTGCCAGCAGTTTCACAGGGGGAGATTTACTGGGCAATGAGCAGTTCTTC. Drawing the rest from reference TRBV28 and TRBJ2-1, the complete variable domain is DVKVTQSSRYLVKRTGEKVFLECVQDMDHENMFWYRQDPGLGLRLIYFSYDVKMKEKGDIPEGYSVSREKKERFSLILESASTNQTSMYLCASSFTGGDLLGNEQFFGPGTRLTVL.

The V call is TRBV3-1 (or the pseudogene TRBV3-2), the J call TRBJ1-2; 7 bases are shared with TRBD1. V was clipped by 6 bases and J by 6 bases; unmatched bases: 7. This CDR3 has 13 residues. Germline lookup yields CDR1 LGHDT and CDR2 YNNKEL (reference sequence). CDR3 DNA: TGTGCCAGCAGTCACATCAGGGGGGATGGCTACACCTTC. Translated, it gives CASSHIRGDGYTF.

The V gene is TRBV10-3, the J gene TRBJ1-3; D gene unclear. Trimming cost V 11 bases and J 4 bases, with 15 bases left between them. CDR1 ENHRY and CDR2 SYGVKD come from the germline V gene. CDR3 length: 13 residues. The CDR3 DNA is TGTGCCTCGACCCCGGACGAGGGAAACACCATATATTTT. Its protein product is CASTPDEGNTIYF.

The V gene is TRBV27, the J gene TRBJ2-7; the match to TRBD1 covers 9 bases. J lost 1 base, V lost 5 bases, and 9 bases had no gene match. The length of the CDR3 is 16 residues. The V gene's germline CDR1 is MNHEY and CDR2 SMNVEV (reference sequence). The CDR3 DNA reads TGTGCCAGCAGTCCAATCGGGGACAGGGCATCCTACGAGCAGTACTTC. It yields the protein CASSPIGDRASYEQYF.

The V call is TRBV5-1, the J call TRBJ1-2, with 7 bases aligning to TRBD1. From germline, CDR1 is SGHRS and CDR2 YFSETQ. V was clipped by 8 bases and J by 0 bases; unmatched bases: 10. The CDR3 sequence is 15 residues long. The CDR3 DNA reads as TGCGCCAGTAAAGGGGGCTCCCCAGCTAACTATGGCTACACCTTC. It translates to CASKGGSPANYGYTF.

The rearrangement joins TRBV3-1 (or the pseudogene TRBV3-2) to TRBJ2-2; D uncertain. CDR1 is LGHDT and CDR2 is YNNKEL in the germline V gene (reference sequence). Trimming took off 7 bases at V and 4 bases at J, with 7 bases between the two ends. CDR3 length: 12 amino acids. As DNA, the CDR3 is TGTGCCAGCACCCCGGGCACCGGGGAGCTGTTTTTT. Encoded protein: CASTPGTGELFF.

The sample holds a few counts of this clone. This rearrangement joins TRBV13 to TRBJ2-3, with 7 nucleotides matching TRBD1. CDR3 length equals 13 residues. The trim removed 7 bases at V and 5 bases at J, leaving 6 bases unmatched. Per the germline V gene, CDR1 is PRHDT and CDR2 is FYEKMQ (reference sequence). The CDR3, as DNA: TGTGCCAGCACCCAGGGGGTAAGAGATACGCAGTATTTT. Its translation: CASTQGVRDTQYF.